The clone carrying this T cell receptor (beta chain) was recorded many times. What it binds is unknown. This entry comes from a study of metastatic and nonmetastatic thyroid tumors. Overall study: Repertoires of blood and of tissue (tumor or nodule) from malignant and benign thyroid patients were compared. The study's findings and limits: Significantly greater TCR beta diversity was reportedly found in malignant thyroid tumors than in benign nodules (in blood and tumor).

TCRdb re-processed the PCR reads through MiXCR. This table holds under 100,000 clones, 8.6% found once. The V gene lost 6 bases and the J gene lost 0 bases, with 17 bases spanning the gap. CDR1 and CDR2 from the germline V gene are DFQATT and SNEGSKA (reference sequence). The CDR3 is 16 amino acids. No patient had received any treatment before thyroid surgery. Sequenced: blood. The receptor comes from a female donor with papillary thyroid cancer or a benign thyroid nodule (not recorded which). Some clones in this sample may be carry-over from other donors' samples. V usage is TRBV20-1 and J usage is TRBJ2-2; possible D gene TRBD1, 6 bases. The CDR3 loop is CSARNDRTANTGELFF. CDR3 nucleotide sequence: TGCAGTGCACGTAATGACAGGACTGCGAACACCGGGGAGCTGTTTTTT.